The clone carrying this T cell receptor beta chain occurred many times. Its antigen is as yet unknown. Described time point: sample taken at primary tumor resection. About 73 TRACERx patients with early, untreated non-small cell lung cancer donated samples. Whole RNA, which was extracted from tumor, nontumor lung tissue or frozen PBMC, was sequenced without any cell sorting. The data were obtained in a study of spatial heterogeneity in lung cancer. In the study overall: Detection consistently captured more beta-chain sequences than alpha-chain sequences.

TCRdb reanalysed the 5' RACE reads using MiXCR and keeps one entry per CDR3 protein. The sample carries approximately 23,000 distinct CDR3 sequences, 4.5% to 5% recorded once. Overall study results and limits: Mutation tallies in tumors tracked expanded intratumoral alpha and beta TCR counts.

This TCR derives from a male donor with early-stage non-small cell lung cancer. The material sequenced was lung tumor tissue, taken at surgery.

The chain's CDR3 is CASSLQGVYEQYF. CDR3 coding DNA: TGTGCCAGCAGCCTACAGGGGGTCTACGAGCAGTACTTC. V usage is TRBV7-8 and J usage is TRBJ2-7; 8 nucleotides match TRBD1. Trimming cost V 5 bases and J 3 bases; bases outside gene matches: 3. The CDR3 spans 13 residues. Germline values: CDR1 SGHVS, CDR2 FQNEAQ. Looking up the rest from reference TRBV7-8 and TRBJ2-7 gives the full variable domain: GAGVSQSPRYKVAKRGQDVALRCDPISGHVSLFWYQQALGQGPEFLTYFQNEAQLDKSGLPSDRFFAERPEGSVSTLKIQRTQQEDSAVYLCASSLQGVYEQYFGPGTRLTVT.